This T cell receptor beta chain came from a study of T cells in tumors after PD-1 blockade. Across the whole study: Patients received pembrolizumab 200 mg every 3 weeks or cemiplimab 350 mg every 2 weeks. On average, peripheral blood gave 100,000 to 140,000 TCR templates and over 30,000 unique clonotypes.

Input was roughly 600 ng to 6,004 ng of genomic DNA from tumor or blood. Germline V gene lookup returns CDR1 SGHTA and CDR2 FQGNSA. Losses at the gene ends were 5 bases for V and 12 bases for J; bases not matched to a gene: 13. This CDR3 is built from 15 residues. Clones were sequenced by immunoSEQ multiplex PCR, and TCRdb holds only the in-frame ones, with some missing. The sample lists 60,000 to 65,000 clones, roughly 70% seen once, with about 4.8% in the top ten. The chain uses TRBV7-2 and TRBJ1-6; 7 bases align to TRBD1. The sequences come from PBMCs, collected after anti-PD-1 treatment. The receptor was derived from a human donor with basal cell carcinoma. CDR3 protein: CASSPTTGLLVPLHF. DNA for the CDR3: TGTGCCAGCAGCCCAACGACAGGGCTTTTGGTACCCCTCCACTTT. The full variable domain, in which reference TRBV7-2 and TRBJ1-6 provide the parts outside the CDR3, is GAGVSQSPSNKVTEKGKDVELRCDPISGHTALYWYRQSLGQGLEFLIYFQGNSAPDKSGLPSDRFSAERTGGSVSTLTIQRTQQEDSAVYLCASSPTTGLLVPLHFGNGTRLTVT.